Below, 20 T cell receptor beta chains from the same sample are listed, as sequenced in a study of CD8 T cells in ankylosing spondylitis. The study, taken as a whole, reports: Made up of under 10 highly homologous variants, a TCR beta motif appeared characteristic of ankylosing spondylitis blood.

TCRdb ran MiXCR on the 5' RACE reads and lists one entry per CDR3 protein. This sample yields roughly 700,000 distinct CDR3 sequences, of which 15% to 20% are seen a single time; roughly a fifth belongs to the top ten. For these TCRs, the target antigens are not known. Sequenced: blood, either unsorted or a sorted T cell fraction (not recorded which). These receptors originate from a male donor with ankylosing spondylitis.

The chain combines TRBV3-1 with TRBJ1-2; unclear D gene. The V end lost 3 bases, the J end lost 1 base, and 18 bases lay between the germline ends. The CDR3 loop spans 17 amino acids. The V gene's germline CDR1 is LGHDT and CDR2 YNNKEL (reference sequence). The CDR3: CASSQGPGQVINYGYTF. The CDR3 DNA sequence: TGTGCCAGCAGCCAGGGTCCCGGGCAGGTGATTAACTATGGCTACACCTTC.

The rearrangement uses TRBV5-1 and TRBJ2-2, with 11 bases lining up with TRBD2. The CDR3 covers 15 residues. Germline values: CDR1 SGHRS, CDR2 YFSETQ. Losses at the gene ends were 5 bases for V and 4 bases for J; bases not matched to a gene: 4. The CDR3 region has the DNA TGCGCCAGCAGTCTGACTAGCGGGGCCACCGGGGAGCTGTTTTTT. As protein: CASSLTSGATGELFF.

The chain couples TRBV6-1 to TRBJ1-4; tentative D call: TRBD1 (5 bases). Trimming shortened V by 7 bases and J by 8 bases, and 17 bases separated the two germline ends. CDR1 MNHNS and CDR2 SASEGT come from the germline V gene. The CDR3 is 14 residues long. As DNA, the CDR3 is TGTGCCAGCAACCCGCGGGGGTCCGGCGAAAAACTGTTTTTT. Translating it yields CASNPRGSGEKLFF.

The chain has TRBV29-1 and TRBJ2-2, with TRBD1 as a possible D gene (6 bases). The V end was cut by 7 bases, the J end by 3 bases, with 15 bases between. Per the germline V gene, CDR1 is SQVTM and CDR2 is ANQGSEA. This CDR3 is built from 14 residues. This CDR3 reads CSARHRVDTGELFF. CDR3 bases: TGCAGCGCACGCCACAGGGTTGACACCGGGGAGCTGTTTTTT.

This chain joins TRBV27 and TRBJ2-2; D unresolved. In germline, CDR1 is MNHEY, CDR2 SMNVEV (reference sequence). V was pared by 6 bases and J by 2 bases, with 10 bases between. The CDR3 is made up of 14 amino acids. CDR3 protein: CASSHWGNTGELFF. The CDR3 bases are TGTGCCAGCAGCCACTGGGGAAACACCGGGGAGCTGTTTTTT.

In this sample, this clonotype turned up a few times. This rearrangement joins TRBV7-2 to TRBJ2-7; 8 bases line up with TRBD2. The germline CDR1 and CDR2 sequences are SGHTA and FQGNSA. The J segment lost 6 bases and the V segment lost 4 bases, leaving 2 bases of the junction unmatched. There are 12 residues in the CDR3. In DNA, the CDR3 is TGTGCCAGCAGCTCGGGGGGGAGCGAGCAGTACTTC. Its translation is CASSSGGSEQYF.

CDR3 sequence reads: CASSQDEGSDYGYTF. The CDR3 DNA follows: TGCGCCAGCAGCCAAGACGAGGGATCGGACTATGGCTACACCTTC. The V gene is TRBV4-3, the J gene TRBJ1-2, with D uncertain. Germline CDR1 and CDR2: LGHNA and YSLEER. This CDR3 comprises 15 residues. V was trimmed by 0 bases and J by 3 bases, leaving 11 bases between them.

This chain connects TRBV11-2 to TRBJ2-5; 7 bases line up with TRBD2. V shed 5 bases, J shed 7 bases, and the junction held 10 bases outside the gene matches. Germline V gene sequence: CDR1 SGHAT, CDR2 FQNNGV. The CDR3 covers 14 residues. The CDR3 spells CASSPGAWEGTQYF. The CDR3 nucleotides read TGTGCCAGCAGCCCTGGGGCTTGGGAGGGGACCCAGTACTTC.

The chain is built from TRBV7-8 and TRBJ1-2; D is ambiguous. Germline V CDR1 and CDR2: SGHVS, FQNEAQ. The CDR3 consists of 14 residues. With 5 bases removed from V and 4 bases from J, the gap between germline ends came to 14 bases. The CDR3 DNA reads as TGTGCCAGCAGCCAAAAAGGCACAGCCTATGGCTACACCTTC. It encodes CASSQKGTAYGYTF.

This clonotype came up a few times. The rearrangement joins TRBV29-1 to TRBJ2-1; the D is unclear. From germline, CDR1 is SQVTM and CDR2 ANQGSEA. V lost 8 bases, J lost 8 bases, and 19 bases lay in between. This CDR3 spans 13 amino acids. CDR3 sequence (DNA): TGCAGCCTCAGTGGACGATTTGTTGATGAGCAGTTCTTC. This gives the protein CSLSGRFVDEQFF.

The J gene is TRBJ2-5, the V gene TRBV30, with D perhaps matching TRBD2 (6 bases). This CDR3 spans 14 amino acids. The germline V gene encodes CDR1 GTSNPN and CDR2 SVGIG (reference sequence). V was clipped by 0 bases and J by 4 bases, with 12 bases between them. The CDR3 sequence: CAWSVWYSGETQYF. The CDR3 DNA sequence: TGTGCCTGGAGTGTATGGTATAGCGGAGAGACCCAGTACTTC.

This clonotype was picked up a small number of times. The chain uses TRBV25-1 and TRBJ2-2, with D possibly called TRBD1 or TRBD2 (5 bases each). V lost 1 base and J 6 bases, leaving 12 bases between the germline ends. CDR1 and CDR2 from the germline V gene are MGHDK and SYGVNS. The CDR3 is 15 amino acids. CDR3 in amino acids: CASSESGRGAGELFF. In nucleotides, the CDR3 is TGTGCCAGCAGTGAATCCGGGCGAGGGGCCGGGGAGCTGTTTTTT.

CDR3 sequence reads: CASTGTGDIGELFF. As DNA, the CDR3 is TGTGCCAGTACCGGGACAGGGGATATCGGGGAGCTGTTTTTT. The gene calls are TRBV25-1 and TRBJ2-2; 10 nucleotides agree with TRBD1. The germline gives CDR1 MGHDK, CDR2 SYGVNS. J was trimmed by 7 bases and V by 9 bases; bases with no gene match: 8. The CDR3 consists of 14 residues.

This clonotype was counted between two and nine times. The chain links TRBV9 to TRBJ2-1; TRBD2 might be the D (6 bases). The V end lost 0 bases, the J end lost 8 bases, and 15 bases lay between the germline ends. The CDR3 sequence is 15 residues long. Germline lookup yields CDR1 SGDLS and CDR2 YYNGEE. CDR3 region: CASSVVGEAAYEQFF. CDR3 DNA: TGTGCCAGCAGCGTAGTGGGGGAGGCCGCTTATGAGCAGTTCTTC.

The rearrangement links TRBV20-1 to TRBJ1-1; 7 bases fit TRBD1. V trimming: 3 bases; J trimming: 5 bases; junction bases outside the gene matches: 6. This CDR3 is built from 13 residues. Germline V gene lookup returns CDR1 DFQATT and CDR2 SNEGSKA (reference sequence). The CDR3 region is CSASGQAYTEAFF. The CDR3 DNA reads TGCAGTGCTAGCGGACAGGCATATACTGAAGCTTTCTTT.

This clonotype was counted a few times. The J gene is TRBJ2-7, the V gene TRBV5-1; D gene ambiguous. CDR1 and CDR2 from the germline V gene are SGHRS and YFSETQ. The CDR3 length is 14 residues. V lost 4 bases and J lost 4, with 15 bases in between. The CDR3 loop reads CASSGTGPLYEQYF. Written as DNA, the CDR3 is TGCGCCAGCAGCGGAACCGGGCCTCTGTACGAGCAGTACTTC. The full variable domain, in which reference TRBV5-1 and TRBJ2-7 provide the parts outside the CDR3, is KAGVTQTPRYLIKTRGQQVTLSCSPISGHRSVSWYQQTPGQGLQFLFEYFSETQRNKGNFPGRFSGRQFSNSRSEMNVSTLELGDSALYLCASSGTGPLYEQYFGPGTRLTVT.

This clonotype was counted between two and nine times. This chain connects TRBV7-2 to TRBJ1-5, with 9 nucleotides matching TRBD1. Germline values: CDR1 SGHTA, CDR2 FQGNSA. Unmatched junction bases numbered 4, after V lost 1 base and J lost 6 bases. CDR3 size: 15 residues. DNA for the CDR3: TGTGCCAGCAGCTTAGTAGGGACAGGGTTTCAGCCCCAGCATTTT. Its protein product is CASSLVGTGFQPQHF.

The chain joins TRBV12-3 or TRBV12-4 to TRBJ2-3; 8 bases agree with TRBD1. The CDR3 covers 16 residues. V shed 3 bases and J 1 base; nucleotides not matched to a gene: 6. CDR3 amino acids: CASSFFGTGRTDTQYF. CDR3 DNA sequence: TGTGCCAGCAGTTTTTTCGGGACAGGCCGCACAGATACGCAGTATTTT.

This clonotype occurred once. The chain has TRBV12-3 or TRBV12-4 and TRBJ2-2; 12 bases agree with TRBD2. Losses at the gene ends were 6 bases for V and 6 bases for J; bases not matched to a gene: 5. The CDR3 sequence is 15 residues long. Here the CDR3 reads CASRLTSGGAGELFF. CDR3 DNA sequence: TGTGCCAGCAGGCTGACTAGCGGGGGAGCCGGGGAGCTGTTTTTT.

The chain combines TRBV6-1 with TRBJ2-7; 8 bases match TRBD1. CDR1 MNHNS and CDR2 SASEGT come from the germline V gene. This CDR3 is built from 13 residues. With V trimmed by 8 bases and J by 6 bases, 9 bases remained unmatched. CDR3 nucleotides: TGTGCCAGCGCGCTTCAGGGGGCTGGCGAGCAGTACTTC. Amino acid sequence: CASALQGAGEQYF.